This TCR beta chain was found in a study of blood T cell repertoires in COVID-19. Clones were read by immunoSEQ multiplex PCR, and TCRdb kept only the in-frame ones, dropping some. The sample lists around 100,000 clones, around nine tenths seen once, with 3.5% to 5.5% in the top ten. Material for sequencing was peripheral blood. The TCR originated in a man aged 40-49 years with acute or convalescent COVID-19.

CDR3 loop: CASSEALGGYTF. DNA of the CDR3: TGTGCCAGCAGTGAAGCGCTTGGCGGCTACACCTTC. The V and J genes are TRBV6-1 and TRBJ1-2; D remains ambiguous. Germline V gene data show CDR1 as MNHNS and CDR2 as SASEGT. The CDR3 is 12 residues long. Trimming removed 0 bases from V and 8 bases from J, with 7 bases in between.